This note documents a single T cell receptor beta chain sequence. What it recognizes is unknown. What was amplified from RNA transcripts were TCR beta CDR3 regions. The HTBI primer set drove a first-round RT-PCR of the TCR CDR3. TCRdb called the multiplex PCR reads again in MiXCR, with one record for every CDR3 protein. The sample includes approximately 400,000 distinct CDR3 sequences, roughly 12% of them seen just once. This CDR3 region has 19 residues. CDR1 and CDR2 (germline): ENHRY, SYGVKD. The junction had 8 bases not matched to a gene; V was cut back by 5 bases and J by 0 bases. This record comes from a study of T cells in Graves' hyperthyroidism and ophthalmopathy. General study findings and limits: Before onset, ophthalmopathy was predicted by the model a median around 6 months earlier.

This sequence was found in a man younger than 40 with Graves' hyperthyroidism that later progressed to Graves' ophthalmopathy. The sample was blood. The chain employs TRBV10-3 and TRBJ2-1; TRBD2 aligns across 15 bases. The CDR3 spells CAISLPGLAGGGSYNEQFF. CDR3 coding DNA: TGTGCCATCAGTCTCCCGGGACTAGCGGGGGGCGGCTCCTACAATGAGCAGTTCTTC.